This T cell receptor (beta chain) came from a study of T cells in Graves' hyperthyroidism and ophthalmopathy. Overall study findings and caveats: Clonotypes that were expanded in thyroid above 0.001 mostly appeared in blood too. Model output signaled ophthalmopathy a median approximately 6 months ahead of onset.

CDR3 size: 14 residues. The junction had 6 bases not matched to a gene; V was cut back by 6 bases and J by 5 bases. The germline V gene has CDR1 DFQATT and CDR2 SNEGSKA (reference sequence). Worth noting for this clonotype: Its antigen is unknown.

Amplified regions were TCR beta CDR3 sequences from RNA transcripts. Using the HTBI primer set, a first-round RT-PCR was run on the TCR CDR3. TCRdb passed the multiplex PCR reads through MiXCR, listing each CDR3 protein once. The data contain 240,000 or so distinct CDR3 sequences, about 16% of them singletons. This chain connects TRBV20-1 to TRBJ2-1; 11 bases agree with TRBD2. The origin of this receptor is a woman aged 18-35 years with Graves' ophthalmopathy. Sequences were obtained from blood. Here the CDR3 reads CSAPTSGGDNEQFF. The CDR3, as DNA: TGCAGTGCACCCACTAGCGGGGGAGACAATGAGCAGTTCTTC.